The entry that follows covers one TCR beta chain sequence. This CDR3 is 15 amino acids long. From germline, CDR1 is SGHRS and CDR2 YFSETQ. The sample comes from a study of monozygotic twins with inflammatory bowel disease. Collection of a roughly 2.5 ml blood sample took place per donor. Using the 5' RACE reads, TCRdb records one entry per CDR3 protein without DNA. Its table records some 200,000 distinct CDR3 sequences. The chain recombines TRBV5-1 with TRBJ2-1; with no DNA, the TCRdb D assignment of TRBD2 cannot be verified. The source material was blood. This TCR was recovered from a human donor with ulcerative colitis or Crohn's disease, or a healthy co-twin of an affected twin (not recorded which). The CDR3 is CASSLGRLAGNEQFF.